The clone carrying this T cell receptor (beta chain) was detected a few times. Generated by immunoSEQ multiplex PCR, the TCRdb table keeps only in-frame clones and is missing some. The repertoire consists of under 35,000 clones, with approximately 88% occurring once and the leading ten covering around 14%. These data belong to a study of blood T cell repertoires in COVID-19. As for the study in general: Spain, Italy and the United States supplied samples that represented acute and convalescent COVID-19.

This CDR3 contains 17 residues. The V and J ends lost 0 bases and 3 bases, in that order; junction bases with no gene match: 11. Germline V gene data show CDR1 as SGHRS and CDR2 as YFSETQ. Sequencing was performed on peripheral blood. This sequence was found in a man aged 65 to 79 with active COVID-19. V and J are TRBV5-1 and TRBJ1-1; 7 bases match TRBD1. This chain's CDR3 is CASSLVKGAALDTEAFF. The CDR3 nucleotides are TGCGCCAGCAGCTTGGTAAAGGGGGCGGCTCTTGACACTGAAGCTTTCTTT.